The 11 T cell receptor beta chains below were found in one sample sequenced in a study of cytomegalovirus exposure and HLA in healthy donors. PCR was performed using 60 Vbeta and 13 Jbeta primers. Assay: immunoSEQ multiplex PCR; the TCRdb copy retains only in-frame clones and omits some. The sample consists of around 100,000 clones, around 77% of them appearing once. Material for sequencing was PBMCs. These receptor sequences come from a male donor in good health and CMV-seropositive.

V usage is TRBV18 and J usage is TRBJ2-5; a possible D gene is TRBD1 (6 bases). This CDR3 is 15 amino acids long. Germline V gives CDR1 KGHSH, CDR2 LQKENI. V lost 2 bases to trimming and J lost 5 bases, with 15 bases between them. The CDR3 DNA reads TGTGCCAGCTCACCAAACCAGGGGATCGGGGAGACCCAGTACTTC. It specifies CASSPNQGIGETQYF.

Details on this clone: The conserved final phenylalanine or tryptophan is absent from the CDR3, which likely points to a read error. The chain has TRBV6-6 and TRBJ1-5; no firm D call. The CDR3 extends over 15 amino acids. Germline CDR1 MNHNY, CDR2 SVGAGI (reference sequence). V was shortened by 0 bases and J by 3 bases, with 9 bases between the two germline ends. The CDR3 DNA reads as TGTGCCAGCAGTTACTCTGGGCAGAACAATCAGCCCCAGCATGTT. Its translation: CASSYSGQNNQPQHV.

The chain joins TRBV2 to TRBJ2-2; 10 positions match TRBD2. The junction had 2 bases not matched to a gene; V was cut back by 5 bases and J by 5 bases. In germline, CDR1 is SNHLY, CDR2 FYNNEI. CDR3 length: 14 residues. The CDR3, as DNA: TGTGCCAGCAGTTTTAGCGGGAGGACCGGGGAGCTGTTTTTT. Translated: CASSFSGRTGELFF.

CDR3 sequence: CASSLWGGRGNTGELFF. The CDR3 region has the DNA TGTGCCAGCAGCTTGTGGGGCGGGAGGGGGAACACCGGGGAGCTGTTTTTT. The chain recombines TRBV5-5 with TRBJ2-2; TRBD2 agrees at 9 bases. In germline, CDR1 is SGHKS, CDR2 YYEKEE (reference sequence). The V segment lost 1 base and the J segment 1 base; nucleotides outside the gene matches: 5. The CDR3 consists of 17 residues.

V gene TRBV28 combines with J gene TRBJ2-1, with 11 bases lining up with TRBD2. After removal of 6 bases from V and 6 bases from J, the junction contained 7 bases not matched to a gene. Germline assignment: CDR1 MDHEN and CDR2 SYDVKM. The CDR3 covers 15 residues. The CDR3 DNA reads TGTGCCAGCAGCTATACTAGCGGGGGCACCAATGAGCAGTTCTTC. Encoded protein: CASSYTSGGTNEQFF.

The gene calls are TRBV14 and TRBJ2-7, with D possibly being TRBD2 (5 bases). V lost 4 bases, J lost 3 bases, and 13 bases lay in between. There are 14 residues in the CDR3. Germline-derived CDR1 and CDR2 are SGHDN and FVKESK. The CDR3: CASSPGRGGYEQYF. In DNA, the CDR3 is TGTGCCAGCAGCCCCGGTCGGGGTGGCTACGAGCAGTACTTC.

The chain recombines TRBV5-6 with TRBJ2-1; 13 bases map to TRBD2. The V segment lost 4 bases and the J segment 1 base; nucleotides outside the gene matches: 11. The CDR3 covers 19 residues. Germline CDR1 SGHDT, CDR2 YYEEEE. CDR3 sequence (DNA): TGTGCCAGCAGCCCCTCCTCCGGGACTAGCGGGAAGTCCTACAATGAGCAGTTCTTC. This codes for CASSPSSGTSGKSYNEQFF.

The V gene is TRBV30, the J gene TRBJ2-5; 7 bases align to TRBD1. There are 13 residues in the CDR3. The J segment lost 4 bases and the V segment lost 7 bases, leaving 9 bases of the junction unmatched. The germline V gene has CDR1 GTSNPN and CDR2 SVGIG (reference sequence). CDR3 sequence reads: CASLQGRGETQYF. The CDR3 nucleotides read TGTGCCTCCTTACAGGGGCGAGGAGAGACCCAGTACTTC.

Comments on this clone: At one end, the junction sequence differs from germline, possibly due to a read error. The chain uses TRBV7-9 and TRBJ2-7, with 13 bases matching TRBD2. CDR3 size: 17 residues. Germline V gene sequence: CDR1 SEHNR, CDR2 FQNEAQ (reference sequence). The CDR3 sequence: CSSSRTSGSIGPYEQYF. In nucleotides, the CDR3 is TGTTCCAGCAGCCGGACTAGCGGGAGCATAGGCCCCTACGAGCAGTACTTC.

The V and J genes are TRBV5-4 and TRBJ2-7; 13 nucleotides agree with TRBD2. This CDR3 has 17 amino acids. J gave up 1 base and V 4 bases, and 8 bases lay outside the gene matches. The germline V gene encodes CDR1 SGHNT and CDR2 YYREEE (reference sequence). The CDR3 sequence is CASSLGLAGAGSYEQYF. The CDR3, as DNA: TGTGCCAGCAGCCTCGGACTAGCGGGAGCAGGGTCCTACGAGCAGTACTTC. The full variable domain, rest sourced from reference TRBV5-4 and TRBJ2-7, is ETGVTQSPTHLIKTRGQQVTLRCSSQSGHNTVSWYQQALGQGPQFIFQYYREEENGRGNFPPRFSGLQFPNYSSELNVNALELDDSALYLCASSLGLAGAGSYEQYFGPGTRLTVT.

The V call is TRBV25-1, the J call TRBJ1-2, with D possibly being TRBD1 (6 bases). The CDR3 extends over 14 amino acids. Looked up from germline, CDR1 is MGHDK and CDR2 is SYGVNS. Trimming shortened V by 5 bases and J by 0 bases, and 10 bases separated the two germline ends. CDR3 protein: CASSQTGANYGYTF. The CDR3 nucleotides read TGTGCCAGCAGTCAGACAGGAGCTAACTATGGCTACACCTTC.